The 10 T cell receptor beta chains below were found in one sample sequenced in a study of blood T cells in healthy people across ages. Then a second PCR, running roughly 7 to 11 cycles, was carried out with a sample-barcoded 5' primer and a J-beta primer mix. TCRdb processed the 5' RACE reads anew with MiXCR; each CDR3 protein has one entry. Of some 900,000 distinct CDR3 sequences listed, about 28% were seen once; the top ten hold around 15%. The sequencing sample was made of blood. Receptors originate from a woman at least 80 years old in good health.

With respect to this clonotype: A much larger clone is a single base away; this may be a read error. The V call is TRBV3-1, the J call TRBJ1-1; no firm D call. CDR1 is LGHDT, CDR2 YNNKEL, per germline (reference sequence). The CDR3 runs 12 residues. The V end lost 4 bases, the J end lost 11 bases, and 14 bases lay between the germline ends. CDR3 protein: CASSPDGKEAFF. In DNA form, the CDR3 reads TGTGCCAGCAGCCCCGACGGGAAGGAGGCTTTCTTT. The full variable domain, in which reference TRBV3-1 and TRBJ1-1 provide the parts outside the CDR3, is DTAVSQTPKYLVTQMGNDKSIKCEQNLGHDTMYWYKQDSKKFLKIMFSYNNKELIINETVPNRFSPKSPDKAHLNLHINSLELGDSAVYFCASSPDGKEAFFGQGTRLTVV.

This clonotype has a count of ten or more. The chain links TRBV7-9 to TRBJ1-6, with D possibly TRBD1 on 5 matching bases. Per germline, CDR1 SEHNR and CDR2 FQNEAQ (reference sequence). The CDR3 contains 14 residues. V dropped 4 bases and J dropped 6 bases, with 10 bases sitting between them. The CDR3 DNA reads TGTGCCAGCAGCTCCGGGACTTTTAATTCACCCCTCCACTTT. Its protein product is CASSSGTFNSPLHF.

The V and J genes are TRBV30 and TRBJ1-2; 10 bases agree with TRBD1. The CDR3 is 14 residues long. J gave up 7 bases and V 1 base, and 6 bases lay outside the gene matches. The germline V gene has CDR1 GTSNPN and CDR2 SVGIG (reference sequence). The CDR3 coding sequence is TGTGCCTGGAGTGCGAGACAGGGGGCTTTTGGCTACACCTTC. Its translation: CAWSARQGAFGYTF.

This clonotype is a singleton in its sample. A much larger clone sits a single nucleotide away, making a read error possible. The chain joins TRBV7-9 to TRBJ2-3, with D possibly being TRBD1 or TRBD2 (5 bases each). The CDR3 spans 13 residues. V lost 2 bases to trimming and J lost 6 bases, with 9 bases between them. Looked up from germline, CDR1 is SEHNR and CDR2 is FQNEAQ (reference sequence). The CDR3 sequence: CASSLMGTDTQYF. Here the CDR3 DNA reads TGTGCCAGCAGCTTAATGGGGACGGATACGCAGTATTTT.

The rearrangement links TRBV14 to TRBJ2-3; D is uncertain. Germline CDR1 is SGHDN and CDR2 is FVKESK. V was trimmed by 0 bases and J by 4 bases, leaving 11 bases between them. The CDR3 loop spans 15 amino acids. The CDR3 coding sequence is TGTGCCAGCAGCCAAGACCTGTTTACAGCAGATACGCAGTATTTT. It yields the protein CASSQDLFTADTQYF.

For this clonotype: This may be a read error: a much more frequent sequence differs by one nucleotide. V is TRBV6-2 or TRBV6-3 and J is TRBJ2-5; TRBD2 is a possible D gene (6 bases). V was clipped by 7 bases and J by 11 bases, with 23 bases between them. Germline CDR1 is MNHEY and CDR2 is SVGEGT. The CDR3 consists of 14 residues. In DNA form, the CDR3 reads TGTGCCAGCACTCCCGGGAGCGGATACAATGAGCAGTACTTC. Protein product: CASTPGSGYNEQYF.

This clonotype was counted many times. V and J are TRBV20-1 and TRBJ2-3; D may be TRBD2 (5 bases). Trimming cost V 8 bases and J 2 bases, with 11 bases left between them. The germline gives CDR1 DFQATT, CDR2 SNEGSKA (reference sequence). The CDR3 loop spans 12 amino acids. This CDR3 is CSLETTTDTQYF. CDR3 DNA: TGCAGTTTAGAGACTACCACAGATACGCAGTATTTT.

This clonotype was detected ten times or more. The rearrangement links TRBV7-9 to TRBJ2-5, with 9 bases matching TRBD1. There are 14 residues in the CDR3. Germline lookup yields CDR1 SEHNR and CDR2 FQNEAQ (reference sequence). With V trimmed by 5 bases and J by 0 bases, 1 base remained unmatched. The CDR3 coding sequence is TGTGCCAGCAGCCGACAGGGGGACCAAGAGACCCAGTACTTC. Translated: CASSRQGDQETQYF. Variable domain in full (rest from reference TRBV7-9 and TRBJ2-5): DTGVSQNPRHKITKRGQNVTFRCDPISEHNRLYWYRQTLGQGPEFLTYFQNEAQLEKSRLLSDRFSAERPKGSFSTLEIQRTEQGDSAMYLCASSRQGDQETQYFGPGTRLLVL.

The chain combines TRBV3-1 with TRBJ2-1, with unresolved D. V was trimmed by 4 bases and J by 4 bases, leaving 8 bases between them. There are 13 residues in the CDR3. The V gene's germline CDR1 is LGHDT and CDR2 YNNKEL (reference sequence). CDR3 sequence: CASSLNVYNEQFF. The CDR3 nucleotides read TGTGCCAGCAGCCTGAATGTGTACAATGAGCAGTTCTTC.

Note on this clonotype: A much more abundant neighbour one base away suggests this may be a read error. The J gene is TRBJ1-2, the V gene TRBV27; 9 bases fit TRBD1. Germline V gene data show CDR1 as MNHEY and CDR2 as SMNVEV (reference sequence). This CDR3 has 14 amino acids. In nucleotides, the CDR3 is TGTACCAGCTCTAACCGGGACAGGGATGATGGCTACACCTTC. Amino acid sequence: CTSSNRDRDDGYTF.